These T cell receptor beta chains were read from a single sample in a study of T-cell reconstitution after alpha-beta-depleted transplantation in children. TCRdb re-called the PCR reads through MiXCR, storing one row per CDR3 protein. The table records more than 250,000 distinct CDR3 sequences, more than 8% of them present only once. The input for sequencing was PBMCs from the stem cell graft donor, taken from the stem cell graft. The origin of the receptors is a human donor who donated a stem cell graft to a child with SCID. CDR3s include the opening cysteine and the closing phenylalanine or tryptophan. A D gene is named only where the DNA matches it firmly. Size values are once, few and many counts, or a class for expanded clones, and some rows have none.

J | D | size | V | DNA | CDR3
TRBJ1-5 | NA | many | TRBV5-6 | TGTGCCAGCAGCCGATGGGGGGGCAATCAGCCCCAGCATTTT | CASSRWGGNQPQHF
TRBJ2-2 | NA | few | TRBV12-3/TRBV12-4 | TGTGCCAGCAGCGTAAACAGGTTGAACACCGGGGAGCTGTTTTTT | CASSVNRLNTGELFF
TRBJ2-6 | NA | many | TRBV4-1 | TGCGCCAGCAGCCAAGATCGGGGGCACAACGTCCTGACTTTC | CASSQDRGHNVLTF
TRBJ2-7 | NA | few | TRBV6-1 | TGTGCCAGCAGTGAAGGGAGGGGGCGCAGCCACGAGCAGTACTTC | CASSEGRGRSHEQYF
TRBJ1-4 | NA | few | TRBV10-3 | TGTGCCATCAGTGACAGGGTAAATGAAAAACTGTTTTTT | CAISDRVNEKLFF
TRBJ1-3 | NA | many | TRBV7-8 | TGTGCCAGCAGCTTAGCGCTTAGGGGGGGCTCTGGAAACACCATATATTTT | CASSLALRGGSGNTIYF
TRBJ1-1 | TRBD1 | few | TRBV6-1 | TGTGCCAGCAGTGGGGACAGGGGGGACGTGAACACTGAAGCTTTCTTT | CASSGDRGDVNTEAFF
TRBJ1-1 | NA | few | TRBV2 | TGTGCCTCCCAGGGGCGAATGAACACTGAAGCTTTCTTT | CASQGRMNTEAFF
TRBJ1-5 | NA | NA | TRBV12-3/TRBV12-4 | TGTGCCAGCGGAGTTGCCAGGGGACTCAATCAGCCCCAGCATTTT | CASGVARGLNQPQHF
TRBJ2-7 | NA | few | TRBV7-9 | TGTGCCAGCAGGTTAAGCGAGGGCCGTGTCTCCTACGAGCAGTACTTC | CASRLSEGRVSYEQYF
TRBJ1-2 | TRBD1 | many | TRBV20-1 | TGCAGTGCTGCACGACAGGGCGACTATGGCTACACCTTC | CSAARQGDYGYTF
TRBJ1-6 | NA | few | TRBV15 | TGTGCCACCAGGATAAGACAGTCCACACCCCTCCACTTT | CATRIRQSTPLHF
TRBJ2-5 | TRBD2 | medium-sized | TRBV12-3/TRBV12-4 | TGTGCCAGCAGTTTGAGCGGGATAGAGACCCAGTACTTC | CASSLSGIETQYF
TRBJ2-2 | NA | NA | TRBV7-7 | TGTGCTAGCAGCCTAGGGCGGGGCACCGGGGAGCTGTTTTTT | CASSLGRGTGELFF
TRBJ2-5 | NA | few | TRBV5-5 | TGTGCCAGCAGCAAACAGGGGGAGGGTGAGACCCAGTACTTC | CASSKQGEGETQYF
TRBJ1-1 | NA | few | TRBV12-3/TRBV12-4 | TGTGCCAGCAGTTTAGGTTCCAGCCGTGCCACTGAAGCTTTCTTT | CASSLGSSRATEAFF
TRBJ2-7 | NA | few | TRBV27 | TGTGCCAGCAGTTTACGCCCTCTATTAGAGCAGTACTTC | CASSLRPLLEQYF
TRBJ1-3 | NA | few | TRBV2 | TGTGCCAGCAGTGAAAGGCAGTGGAGCTCTGGAAACACCATATATTTT | CASSERQWSSGNTIYF
TRBJ2-1 | TRBD1 | many | TRBV24-1 | TGTGCCACCAGTAATTTGGGACAGGGCTGCAATGAGCAGTTCTTC | CATSNLGQGCNEQFF
TRBJ2-7 | NA | NA | TRBV20-1 | TGCAGTGCTCCCTTCCGAGTGGGGGCCTACGAGCAGTACTTC | CSAPFRVGAYEQYF
TRBJ2-2 | NA | few | TRBV19 | TGTGCCAGTTGCCGTTATACCGGGGAGCTGTTTTTT | CASCRYTGELFF
TRBJ2-1 | NA | many | TRBV6-1 | TGTGCCAGCACCCAGAGCTCCTACAATGAGCAGTTCTTC | CASTQSSYNEQFF
TRBJ2-3 | TRBD2 | NA | TRBV5-5 | TGTGCCAGCAGCCAAAGACTAGCGGAGAGCATCACAGATACGCAGTATTTT | CASSQRLAESITDTQYF
TRBJ2-1 | TRBD2 | few | TRBV5-1 | TGCGCCAGCAGCTCGGGACTAGCGCCAAAATCCTACAATGAGCAGTTCTTC | CASSSGLAPKSYNEQFF
TRBJ1-2 | NA | few | TRBV2 | TGTGCCAGCAGTCCCGACTGGGCAGGCTACACCTTC | CASSPDWAGYTF
TRBJ2-3 | NA | few | TRBV7-2 | TGTGCCAGCACTAAGGGGGGGAGCACAGATACGCAGTATTTT | CASTKGGSTDTQYF
TRBJ2-1 | NA | NA | TRBV7-3 | TGTGCCAGCAGCTTAGCGGAGGAGGGTCGCTACAATGAGCAGTTCTTC | CASSLAEEGRYNEQFF